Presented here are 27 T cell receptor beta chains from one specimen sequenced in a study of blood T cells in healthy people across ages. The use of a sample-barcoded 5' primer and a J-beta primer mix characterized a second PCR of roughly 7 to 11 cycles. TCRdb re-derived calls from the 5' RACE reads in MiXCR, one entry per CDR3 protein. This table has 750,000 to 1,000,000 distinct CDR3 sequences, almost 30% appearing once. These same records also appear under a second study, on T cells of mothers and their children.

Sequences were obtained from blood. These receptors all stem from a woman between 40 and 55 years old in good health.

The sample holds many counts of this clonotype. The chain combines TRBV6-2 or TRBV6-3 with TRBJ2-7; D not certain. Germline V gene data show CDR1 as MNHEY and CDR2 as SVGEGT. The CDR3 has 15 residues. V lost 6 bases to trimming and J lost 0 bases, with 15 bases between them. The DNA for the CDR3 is TGTGCCAGCAGACTCTTCGGGCAGAGCTCCTACGAGCAGTACTTC. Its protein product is CASRLFGQSSYEQYF.

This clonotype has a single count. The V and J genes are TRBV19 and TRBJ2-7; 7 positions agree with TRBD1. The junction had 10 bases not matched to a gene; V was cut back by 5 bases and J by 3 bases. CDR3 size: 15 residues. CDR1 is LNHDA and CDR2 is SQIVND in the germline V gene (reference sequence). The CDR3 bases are TGTGCCAGTAGTCAACCGGGACAGAAACTCTACGAGCAGTACTTC. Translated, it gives CASSQPGQKLYEQYF.

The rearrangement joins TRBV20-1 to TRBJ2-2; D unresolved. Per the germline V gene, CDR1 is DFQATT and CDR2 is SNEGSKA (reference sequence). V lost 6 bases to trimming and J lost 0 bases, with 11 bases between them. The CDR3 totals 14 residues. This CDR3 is CSAPRDTNTGELFF. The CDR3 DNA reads TGCAGTGCCCCGCGAGATACGAACACCGGGGAGCTGTTTTTT.

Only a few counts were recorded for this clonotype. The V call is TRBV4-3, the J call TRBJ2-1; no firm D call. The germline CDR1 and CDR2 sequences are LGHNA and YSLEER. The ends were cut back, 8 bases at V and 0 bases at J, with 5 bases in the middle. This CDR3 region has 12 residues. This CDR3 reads CASLSSYNEQFF. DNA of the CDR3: TGCGCCAGCCTAAGCTCCTACAATGAGCAGTTCTTC.

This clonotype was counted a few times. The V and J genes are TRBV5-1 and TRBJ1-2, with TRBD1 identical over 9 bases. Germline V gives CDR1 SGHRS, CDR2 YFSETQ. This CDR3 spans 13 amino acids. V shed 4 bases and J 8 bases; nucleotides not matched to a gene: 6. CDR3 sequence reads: CASSRDRAEGYTF. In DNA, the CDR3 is TGCGCCAGCAGCCGGGACAGGGCGGAAGGCTACACCTTC.

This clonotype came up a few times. The chain's CDR3 is CASSLMGTGYEQYF. In DNA form, the CDR3 reads TGTGCCAGCAGTTTAATGGGGACAGGCTACGAGCAGTACTTC. The V call is TRBV12-3 or TRBV12-4, the J call TRBJ2-7; 8 bases align to TRBD1. The CDR3 consists of 14 residues. Unmatched junction bases numbered 3, after V lost 2 bases and J lost 3 bases.

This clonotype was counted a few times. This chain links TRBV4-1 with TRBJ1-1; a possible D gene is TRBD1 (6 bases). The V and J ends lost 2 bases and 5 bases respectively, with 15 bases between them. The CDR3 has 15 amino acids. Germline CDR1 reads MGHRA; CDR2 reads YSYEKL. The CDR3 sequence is CASSQIPGGGTEAFF. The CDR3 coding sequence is TGCGCCAGCAGCCAAATTCCCGGGGGCGGGACTGAAGCTTTCTTT.

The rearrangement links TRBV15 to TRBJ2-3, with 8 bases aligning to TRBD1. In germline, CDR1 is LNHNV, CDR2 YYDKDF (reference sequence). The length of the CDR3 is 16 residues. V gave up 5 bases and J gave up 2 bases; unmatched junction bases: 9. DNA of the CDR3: TGTGCCACCAGCGGCCGGGACAGGAGATCCACAGATACGCAGTATTTT. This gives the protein CATSGRDRRSTDTQYF.

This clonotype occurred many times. Here the CDR3 reads CATDRDGTDTQYF. The CDR3, as DNA: TGTGCCACCGACAGGGACGGCACAGATACGCAGTATTTT. The rearrangement joins TRBV24-1 to TRBJ2-3; 7 nucleotides line up with TRBD1. Germline V gene data show CDR1 as KGHDR and CDR2 as SFDVKD. Trimming removed 9 bases from V and 1 base from J; junction bases left unmatched: 3. The CDR3 has 13 residues.

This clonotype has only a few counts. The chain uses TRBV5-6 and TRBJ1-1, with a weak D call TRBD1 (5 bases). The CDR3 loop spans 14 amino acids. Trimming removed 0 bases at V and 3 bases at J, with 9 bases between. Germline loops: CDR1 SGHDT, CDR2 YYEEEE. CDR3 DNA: TGTGCCAGCAGCTTGGGTGGGGCGGACACTGAAGCTTTCTTT. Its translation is CASSLGGADTEAFF. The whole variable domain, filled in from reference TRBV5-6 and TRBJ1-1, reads DAGVTQSPTHLIKTRGQQVTLRCSPKSGHDTVSWYQQALGQGPQFIFQYYEEEERQRGNFPDRFSGHQFPNYSSELNVNALLLGDSALYLCASSLGGADTEAFFGQGTRLTVV.

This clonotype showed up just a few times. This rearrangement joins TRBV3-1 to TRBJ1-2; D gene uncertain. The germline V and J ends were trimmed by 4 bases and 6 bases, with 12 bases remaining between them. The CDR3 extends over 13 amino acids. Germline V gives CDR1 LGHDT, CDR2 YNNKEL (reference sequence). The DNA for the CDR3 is TGTGCCAGCAGCCCCTACTTCTCCGATGGCTACACCTTC. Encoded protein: CASSPYFSDGYTF.

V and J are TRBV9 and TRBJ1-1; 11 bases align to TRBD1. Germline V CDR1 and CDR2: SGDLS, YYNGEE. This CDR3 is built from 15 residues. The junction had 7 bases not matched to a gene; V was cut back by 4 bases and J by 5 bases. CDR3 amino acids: CASSPPGQGETEAFF. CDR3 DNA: TGTGCCAGCAGCCCTCCGGGACAGGGGGAGACTGAAGCTTTCTTT.

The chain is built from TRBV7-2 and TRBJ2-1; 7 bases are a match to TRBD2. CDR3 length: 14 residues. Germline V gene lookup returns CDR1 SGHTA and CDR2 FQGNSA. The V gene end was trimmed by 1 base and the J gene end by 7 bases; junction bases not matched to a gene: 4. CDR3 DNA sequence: TGTGCCAGCAGCTTAGGAGCGGGGTTTAATGAGCAGTTCTTC. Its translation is CASSLGAGFNEQFF.

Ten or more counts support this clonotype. This CDR3 reads CASRPGTGLSYEQYF. CDR3 bases: TGTGCCAGCAGGCCCGGGACAGGGCTGTCCTACGAGCAGTACTTC. The J gene is TRBJ2-7, the V gene TRBV27, with 9 bases matching TRBD1. In germline, CDR1 is MNHEY, CDR2 SMNVEV (reference sequence). This CDR3 contains 15 residues. V lost 6 bases and J lost 1; bases outside the gene matches: 7.

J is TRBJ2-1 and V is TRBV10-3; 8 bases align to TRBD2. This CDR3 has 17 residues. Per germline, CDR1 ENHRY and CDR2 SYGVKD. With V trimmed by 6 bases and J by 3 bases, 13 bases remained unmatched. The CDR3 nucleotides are TGTGCCATCAGCGCCCTAGGCCTACTAGCGGACTACAATGAGCAGTTCTTC. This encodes CAISALGLLADYNEQFF.

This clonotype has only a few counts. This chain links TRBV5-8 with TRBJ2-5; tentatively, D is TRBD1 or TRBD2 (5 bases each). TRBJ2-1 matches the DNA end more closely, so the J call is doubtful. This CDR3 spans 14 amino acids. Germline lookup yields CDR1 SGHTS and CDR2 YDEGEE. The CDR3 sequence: CASRPWDGQETQFF. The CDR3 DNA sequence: TGTGCCAGCAGGCCCTGGGACGGACAAGAGACCCAGTTCTTC.

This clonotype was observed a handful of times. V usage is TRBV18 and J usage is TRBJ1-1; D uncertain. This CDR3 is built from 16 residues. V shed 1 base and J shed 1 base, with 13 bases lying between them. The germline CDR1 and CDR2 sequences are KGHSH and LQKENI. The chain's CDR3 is CASSPRIGSRNTEAFF. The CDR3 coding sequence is TGTGCCAGCTCACCACGGATAGGGAGTAGGAACACTGAAGCTTTCTTT. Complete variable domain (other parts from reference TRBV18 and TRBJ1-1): NAGVMQNPRHLVRRRGQEARLRCSPMKGHSHVYWYRQLPEEGLKFMVYLQKENIIDESGMPKERFSAEFPKEGPSILRIQQVVRGDSAAYFCASSPRIGSRNTEAFFGQGTRLTVV.

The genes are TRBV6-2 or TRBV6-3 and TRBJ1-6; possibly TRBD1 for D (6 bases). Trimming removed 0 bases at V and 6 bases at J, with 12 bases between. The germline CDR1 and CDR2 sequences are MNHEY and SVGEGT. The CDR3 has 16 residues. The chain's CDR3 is CASSYSSDRFNSPLHF. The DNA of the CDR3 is TGTGCCAGCAGTTACTCGTCGGACAGATTTAATTCACCCCTCCACTTT.

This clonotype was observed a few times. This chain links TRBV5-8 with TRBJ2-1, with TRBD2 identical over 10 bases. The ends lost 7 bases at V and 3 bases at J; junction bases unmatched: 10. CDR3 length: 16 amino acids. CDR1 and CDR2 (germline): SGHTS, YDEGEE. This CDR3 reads CASPPPGLAVYNEQFF. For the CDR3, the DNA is TGTGCCAGCCCTCCTCCCGGACTAGCGGTCTACAATGAGCAGTTCTTC.

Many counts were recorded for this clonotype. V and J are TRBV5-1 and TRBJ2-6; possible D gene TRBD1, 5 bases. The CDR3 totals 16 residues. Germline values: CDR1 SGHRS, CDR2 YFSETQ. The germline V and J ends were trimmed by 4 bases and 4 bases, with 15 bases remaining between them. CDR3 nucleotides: TGCGCCAGCAGCAAGACAGTTCGTTCCGGGGCCAACGTCCTGACTTTC. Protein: CASSKTVRSGANVLTF.

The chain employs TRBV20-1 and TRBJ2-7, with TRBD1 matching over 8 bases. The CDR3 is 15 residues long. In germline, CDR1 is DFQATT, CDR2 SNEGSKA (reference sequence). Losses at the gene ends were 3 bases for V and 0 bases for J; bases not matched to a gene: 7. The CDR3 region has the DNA TGCAGTGCTAGGACCGGACAGGGCCCCTCCTACGAGCAGTACTTC. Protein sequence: CSARTGQGPSYEQYF.

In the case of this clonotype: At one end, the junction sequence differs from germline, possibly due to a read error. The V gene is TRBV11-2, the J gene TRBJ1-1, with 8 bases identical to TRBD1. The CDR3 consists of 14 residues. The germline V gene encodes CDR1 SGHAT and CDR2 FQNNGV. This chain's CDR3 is CTSSPDRVGTEAFF. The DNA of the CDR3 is TGTACCAGCAGCCCGGACAGGGTAGGGACTGAAGCTTTCTTT.

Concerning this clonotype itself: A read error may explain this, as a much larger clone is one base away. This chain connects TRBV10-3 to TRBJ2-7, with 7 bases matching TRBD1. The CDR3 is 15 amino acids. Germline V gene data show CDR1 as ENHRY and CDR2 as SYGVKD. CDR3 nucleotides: TGTGTCATCAAGTGGGGCGCAGGGGGCTCCTACGAGCAGTACTTC. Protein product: CVIKWGAGGSYEQYF.

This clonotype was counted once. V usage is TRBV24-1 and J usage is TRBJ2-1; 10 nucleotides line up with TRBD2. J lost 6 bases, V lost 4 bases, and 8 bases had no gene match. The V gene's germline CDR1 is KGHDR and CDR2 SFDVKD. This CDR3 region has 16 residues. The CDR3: CATSDQKLAGRNEQFF. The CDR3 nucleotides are TGTGCCACCAGTGACCAAAAACTAGCGGGGCGCAATGAGCAGTTCTTC.

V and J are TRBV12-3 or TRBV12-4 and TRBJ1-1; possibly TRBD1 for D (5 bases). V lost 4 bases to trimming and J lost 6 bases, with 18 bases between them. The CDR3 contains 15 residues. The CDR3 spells CASSSITGISSEAFF. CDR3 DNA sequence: TGTGCCAGCAGTTCGATTACAGGTATTAGCTCTGAAGCTTTCTTT.

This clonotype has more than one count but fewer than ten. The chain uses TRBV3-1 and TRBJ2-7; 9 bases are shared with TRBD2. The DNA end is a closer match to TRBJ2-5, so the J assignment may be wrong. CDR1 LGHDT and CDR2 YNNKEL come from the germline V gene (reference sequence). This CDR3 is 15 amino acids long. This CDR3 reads CASSRSGGLRETQYF. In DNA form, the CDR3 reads TGTGCCAGCAGCCGAAGCGGGGGGCTCCGCGAGACCCAGTACTTC.

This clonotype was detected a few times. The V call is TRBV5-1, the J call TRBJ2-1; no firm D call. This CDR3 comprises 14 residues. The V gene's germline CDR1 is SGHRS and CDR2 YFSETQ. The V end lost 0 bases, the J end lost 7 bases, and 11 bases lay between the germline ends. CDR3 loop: CASSLVRKWNEQFF. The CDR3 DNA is TGCGCCAGCAGCTTGGTTCGGAAATGGAATGAGCAGTTCTTC.